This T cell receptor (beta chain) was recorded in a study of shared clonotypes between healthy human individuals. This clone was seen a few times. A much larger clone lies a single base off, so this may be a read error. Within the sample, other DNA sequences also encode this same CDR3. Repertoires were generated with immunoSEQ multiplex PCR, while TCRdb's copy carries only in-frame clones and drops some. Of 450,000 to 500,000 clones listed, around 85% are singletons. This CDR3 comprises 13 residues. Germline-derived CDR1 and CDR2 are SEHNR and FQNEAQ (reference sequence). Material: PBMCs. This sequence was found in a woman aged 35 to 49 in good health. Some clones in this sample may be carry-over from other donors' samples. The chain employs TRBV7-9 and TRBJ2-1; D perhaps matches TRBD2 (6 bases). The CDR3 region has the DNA TGTGCTAGAGGGGACGGGAGTTACAATGAGCAGTTCTTC. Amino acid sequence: CARGDGSYNEQFF.